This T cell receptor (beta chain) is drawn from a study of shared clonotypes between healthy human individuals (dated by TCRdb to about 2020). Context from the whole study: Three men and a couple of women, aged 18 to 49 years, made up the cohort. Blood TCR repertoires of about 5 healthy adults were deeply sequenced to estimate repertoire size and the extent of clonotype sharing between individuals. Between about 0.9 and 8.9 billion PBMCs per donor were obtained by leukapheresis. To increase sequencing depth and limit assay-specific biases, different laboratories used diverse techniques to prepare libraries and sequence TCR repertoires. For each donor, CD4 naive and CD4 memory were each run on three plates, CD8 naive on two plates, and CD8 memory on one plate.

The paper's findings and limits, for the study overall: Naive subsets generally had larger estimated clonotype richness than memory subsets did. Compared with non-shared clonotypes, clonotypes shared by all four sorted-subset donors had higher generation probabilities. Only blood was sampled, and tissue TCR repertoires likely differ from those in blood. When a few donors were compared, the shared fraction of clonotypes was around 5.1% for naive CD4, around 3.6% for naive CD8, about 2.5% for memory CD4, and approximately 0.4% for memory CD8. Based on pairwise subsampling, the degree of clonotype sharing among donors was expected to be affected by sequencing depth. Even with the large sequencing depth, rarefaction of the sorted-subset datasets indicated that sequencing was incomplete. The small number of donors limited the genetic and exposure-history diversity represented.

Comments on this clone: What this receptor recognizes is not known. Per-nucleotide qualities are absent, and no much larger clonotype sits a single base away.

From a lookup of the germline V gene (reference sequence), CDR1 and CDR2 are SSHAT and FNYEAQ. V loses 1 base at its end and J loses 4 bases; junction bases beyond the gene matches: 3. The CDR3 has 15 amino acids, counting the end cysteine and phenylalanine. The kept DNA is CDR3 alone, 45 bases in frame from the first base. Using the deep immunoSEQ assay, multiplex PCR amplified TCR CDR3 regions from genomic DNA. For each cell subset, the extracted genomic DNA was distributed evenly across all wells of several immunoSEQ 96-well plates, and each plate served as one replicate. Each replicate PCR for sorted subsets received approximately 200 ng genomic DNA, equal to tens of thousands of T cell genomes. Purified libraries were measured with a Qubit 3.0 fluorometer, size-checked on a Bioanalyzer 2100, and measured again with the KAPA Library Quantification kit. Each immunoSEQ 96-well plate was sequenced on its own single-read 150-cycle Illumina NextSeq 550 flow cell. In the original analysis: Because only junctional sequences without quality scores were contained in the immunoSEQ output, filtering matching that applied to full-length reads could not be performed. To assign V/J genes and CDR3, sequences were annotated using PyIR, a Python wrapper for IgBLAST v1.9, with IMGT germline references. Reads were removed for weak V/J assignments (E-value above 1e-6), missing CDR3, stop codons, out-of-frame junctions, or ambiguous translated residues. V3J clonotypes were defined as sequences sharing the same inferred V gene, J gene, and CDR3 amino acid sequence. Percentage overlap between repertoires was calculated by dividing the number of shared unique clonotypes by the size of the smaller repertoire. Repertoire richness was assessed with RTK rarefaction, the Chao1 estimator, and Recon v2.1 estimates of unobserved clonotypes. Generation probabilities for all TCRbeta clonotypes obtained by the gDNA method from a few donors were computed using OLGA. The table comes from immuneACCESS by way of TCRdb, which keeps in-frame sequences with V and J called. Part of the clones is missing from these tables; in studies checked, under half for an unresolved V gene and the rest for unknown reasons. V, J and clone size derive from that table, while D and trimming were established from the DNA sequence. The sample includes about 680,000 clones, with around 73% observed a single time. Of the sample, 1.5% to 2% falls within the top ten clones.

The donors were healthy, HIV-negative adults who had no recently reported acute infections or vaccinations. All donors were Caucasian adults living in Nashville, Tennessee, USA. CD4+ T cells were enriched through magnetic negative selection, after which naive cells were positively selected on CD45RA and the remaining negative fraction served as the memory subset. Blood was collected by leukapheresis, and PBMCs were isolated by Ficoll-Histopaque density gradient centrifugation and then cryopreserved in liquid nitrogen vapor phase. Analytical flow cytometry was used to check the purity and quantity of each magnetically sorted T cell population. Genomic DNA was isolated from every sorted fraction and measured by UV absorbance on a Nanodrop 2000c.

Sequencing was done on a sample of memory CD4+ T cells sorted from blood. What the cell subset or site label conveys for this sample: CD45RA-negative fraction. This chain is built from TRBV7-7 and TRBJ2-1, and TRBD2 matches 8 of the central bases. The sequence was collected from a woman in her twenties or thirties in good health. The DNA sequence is TGTGCCAGCAGCTTAGGAGCGGGAGAGTACAATGAGCAGTTCTTC. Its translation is CASSLGAGEYNEQFF.